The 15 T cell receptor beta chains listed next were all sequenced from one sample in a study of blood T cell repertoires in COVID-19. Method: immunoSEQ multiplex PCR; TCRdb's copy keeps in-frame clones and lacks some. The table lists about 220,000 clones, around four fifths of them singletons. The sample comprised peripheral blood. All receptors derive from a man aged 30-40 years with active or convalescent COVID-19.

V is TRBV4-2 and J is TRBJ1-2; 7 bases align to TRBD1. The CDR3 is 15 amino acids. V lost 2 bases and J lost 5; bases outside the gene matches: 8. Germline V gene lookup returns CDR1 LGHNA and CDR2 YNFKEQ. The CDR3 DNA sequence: TGTGCCAGCAGCCAACCGGGACAGACGCCGTATGGCTACACCTTC. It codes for CASSQPGQTPYGYTF.

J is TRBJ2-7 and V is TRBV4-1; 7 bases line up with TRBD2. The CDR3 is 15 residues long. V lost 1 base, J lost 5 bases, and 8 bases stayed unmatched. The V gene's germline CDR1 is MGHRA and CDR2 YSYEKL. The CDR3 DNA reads TGCGCCAGCAGCCAAGCTGGGGTGGGAGGGGACGAGCAGTACTTC. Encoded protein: CASSQAGVGGDEQYF.

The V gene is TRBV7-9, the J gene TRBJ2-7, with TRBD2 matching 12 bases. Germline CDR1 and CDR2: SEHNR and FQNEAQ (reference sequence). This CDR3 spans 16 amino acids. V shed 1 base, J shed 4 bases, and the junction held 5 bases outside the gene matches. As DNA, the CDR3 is TGTGCCAGCAGCTTAGAGGGACTAGCGGGTGCTTACGAGCAGTACTTC. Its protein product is CASSLEGLAGAYEQYF. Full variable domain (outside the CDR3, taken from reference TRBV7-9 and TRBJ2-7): DTGVSQNPRHKITKRGQNVTFRCDPISEHNRLYWYRQTLGQGPEFLTYFQNEAQLEKSRLLSDRFSAERPKGSFSTLEIQRTEQGDSAMYLCASSLEGLAGAYEQYFGPGTRLTVT.

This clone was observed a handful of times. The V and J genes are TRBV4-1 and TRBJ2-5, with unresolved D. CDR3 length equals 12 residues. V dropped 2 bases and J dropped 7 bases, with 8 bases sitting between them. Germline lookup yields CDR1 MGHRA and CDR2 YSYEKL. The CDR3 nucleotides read TGCGCCAGCAGCCAAACCTCGGGGACCCAGTACTTC. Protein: CASSQTSGTQYF.

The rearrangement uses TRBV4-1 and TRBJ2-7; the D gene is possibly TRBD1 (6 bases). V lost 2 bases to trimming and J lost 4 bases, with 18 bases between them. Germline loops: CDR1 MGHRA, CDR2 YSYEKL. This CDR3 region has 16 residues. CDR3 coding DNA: TGCGCCAGCAGCCAAACCGGGACAAGGAATTCTTACGAGCAGTACTTC. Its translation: CASSQTGTRNSYEQYF.

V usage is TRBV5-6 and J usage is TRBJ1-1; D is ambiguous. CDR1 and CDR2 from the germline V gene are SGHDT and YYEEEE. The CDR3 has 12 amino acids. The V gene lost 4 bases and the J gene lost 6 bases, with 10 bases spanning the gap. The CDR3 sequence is CASSRWSSEAFF. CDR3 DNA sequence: TGTGCCAGCAGCCGGTGGTCTTCTGAAGCTTTCTTT.

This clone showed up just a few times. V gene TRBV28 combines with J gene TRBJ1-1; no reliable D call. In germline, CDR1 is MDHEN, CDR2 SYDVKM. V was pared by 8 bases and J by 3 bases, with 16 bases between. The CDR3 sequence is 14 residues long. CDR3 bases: TGTGCCAGCGCTCATGACATGGCCTACACTGAAGCTTTCTTT. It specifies CASAHDMAYTEAFF.

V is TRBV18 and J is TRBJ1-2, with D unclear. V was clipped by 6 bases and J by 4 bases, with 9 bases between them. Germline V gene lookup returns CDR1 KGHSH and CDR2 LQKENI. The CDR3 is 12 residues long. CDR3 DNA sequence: TGTGCCAGCTCCCTTGAGGGCTATGGCTACACCTTC. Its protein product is CASSLEGYGYTF.

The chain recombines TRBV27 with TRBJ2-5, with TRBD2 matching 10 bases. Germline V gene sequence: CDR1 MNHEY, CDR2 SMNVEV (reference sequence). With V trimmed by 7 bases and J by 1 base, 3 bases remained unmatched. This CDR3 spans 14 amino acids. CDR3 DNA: TGTGCCAGCAAAGGACTAGCGGTCCAAGAGACCCAGTACTTC. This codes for CASKGLAVQETQYF.

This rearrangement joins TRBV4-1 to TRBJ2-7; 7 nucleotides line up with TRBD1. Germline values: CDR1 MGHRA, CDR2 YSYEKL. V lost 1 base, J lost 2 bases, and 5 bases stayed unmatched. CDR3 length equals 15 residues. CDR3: CASSQGTGRAYEQYF. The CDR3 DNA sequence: TGCGCCAGCAGCCAAGGGACAGGTCGTGCCTACGAGCAGTACTTC.

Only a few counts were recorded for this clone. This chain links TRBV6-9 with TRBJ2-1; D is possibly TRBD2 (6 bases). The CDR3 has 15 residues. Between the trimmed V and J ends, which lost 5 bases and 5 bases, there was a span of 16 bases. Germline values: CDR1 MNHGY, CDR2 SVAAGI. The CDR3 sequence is CASSPGELPDNEQFF. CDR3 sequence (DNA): TGTGCCAGCAGTCCGGGGGAACTCCCGGACAATGAGCAGTTCTTC.

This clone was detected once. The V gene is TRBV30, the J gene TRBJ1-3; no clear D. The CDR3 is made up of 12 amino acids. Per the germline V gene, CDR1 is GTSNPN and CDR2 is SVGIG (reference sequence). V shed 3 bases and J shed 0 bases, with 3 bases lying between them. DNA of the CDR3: TGTGCCTGGAGCATCTCTGGAAACACCATATATTTT. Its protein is CAWSISGNTIYF.

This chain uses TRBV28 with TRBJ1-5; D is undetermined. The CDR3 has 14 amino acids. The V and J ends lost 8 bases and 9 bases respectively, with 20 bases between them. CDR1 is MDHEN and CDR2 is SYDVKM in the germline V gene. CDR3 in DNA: TGTGCCAGCCTGACCCAGCCTGGAGGATCGCCCCAGCATTTT. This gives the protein CASLTQPGGSPQHF.

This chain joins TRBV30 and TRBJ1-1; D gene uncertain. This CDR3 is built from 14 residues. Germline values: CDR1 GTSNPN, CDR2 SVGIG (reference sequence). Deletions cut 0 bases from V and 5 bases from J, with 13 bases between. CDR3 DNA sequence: TGTGCCTGGAGTGTTCGGGGATTTGGGACTGAAGCTTTCTTT. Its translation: CAWSVRGFGTEAFF.

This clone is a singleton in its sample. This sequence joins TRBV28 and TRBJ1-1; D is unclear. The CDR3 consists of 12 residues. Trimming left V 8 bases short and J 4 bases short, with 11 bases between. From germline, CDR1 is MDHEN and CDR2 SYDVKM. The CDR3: CASEEGRTEAFF. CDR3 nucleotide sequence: TGTGCCAGCGAAGAGGGTCGCACTGAAGCTTTCTTT. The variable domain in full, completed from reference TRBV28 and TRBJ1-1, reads DVKVTQSSRYLVKRTGEKVFLECVQDMDHENMFWYRQDPGLGLRLIYFSYDVKMKEKGDIPEGYSVSREKKERFSLILESASTNQTSMYLCASEEGRTEAFFGQGTRLTVV.